This T cell receptor beta chain derives from a study of blood T cell repertoires in COVID-19. About the study: Nucleic acid was either cDNA or gDNA, and it came from T cells, B-cell-depleted T cells, or PBMCs.

Trimming cost V 0 bases and J 2 bases, with 11 bases left between them. This CDR3 has 16 residues. Germline CDR1 LNHDA, CDR2 SQIVND (reference sequence). Participants were aged roughly 18 to 100 years from 20 to 30 US areas. Donors in Cohort 3 counted as recovered after two negative PCRs, clearance, or symptom resolution. Sequencing was performed with immunoSEQ multiplex PCR; in TCRdb, only in-frame clones are kept and a portion is missing. Of under 250,000 clones in the sample, 70% to 85% were seen once. This receptor was obtained from a woman aged 55-70 years who had recovered from COVID-19. The material sequenced was PBMCs or T cells enriched from blood (not recorded which). V is TRBV19 and J is TRBJ1-3; a weak D match, TRBD1 (6 bases). The CDR3 DNA follows: TGTGCCAGTAGTATAGACGGCAGGGGTCCTGGAAACACCATATATTTT. It yields the protein CASSIDGRGPGNTIYF.